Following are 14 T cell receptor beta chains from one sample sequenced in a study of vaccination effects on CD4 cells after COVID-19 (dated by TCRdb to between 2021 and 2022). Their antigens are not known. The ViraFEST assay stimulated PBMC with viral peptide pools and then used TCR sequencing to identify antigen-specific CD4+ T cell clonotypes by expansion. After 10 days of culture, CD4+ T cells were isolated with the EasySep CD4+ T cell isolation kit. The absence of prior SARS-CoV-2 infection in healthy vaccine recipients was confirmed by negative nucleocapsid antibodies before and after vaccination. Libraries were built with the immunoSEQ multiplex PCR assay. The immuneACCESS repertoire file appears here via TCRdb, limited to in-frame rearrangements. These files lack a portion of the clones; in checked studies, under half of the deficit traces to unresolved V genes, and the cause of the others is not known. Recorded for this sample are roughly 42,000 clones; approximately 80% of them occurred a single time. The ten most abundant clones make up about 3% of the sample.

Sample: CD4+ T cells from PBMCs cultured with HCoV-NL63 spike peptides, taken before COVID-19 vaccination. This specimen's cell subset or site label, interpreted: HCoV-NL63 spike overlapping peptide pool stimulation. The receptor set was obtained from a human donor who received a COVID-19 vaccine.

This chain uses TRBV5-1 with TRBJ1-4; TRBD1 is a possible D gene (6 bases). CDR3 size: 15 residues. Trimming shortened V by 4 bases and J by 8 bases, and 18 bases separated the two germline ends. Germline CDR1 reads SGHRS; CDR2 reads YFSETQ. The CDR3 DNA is TGCGCCAGCAGCGGGGGGGCGCATGCGGGCGAAAAACTGTTTTTT. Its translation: CASSGGAHAGEKLFF.

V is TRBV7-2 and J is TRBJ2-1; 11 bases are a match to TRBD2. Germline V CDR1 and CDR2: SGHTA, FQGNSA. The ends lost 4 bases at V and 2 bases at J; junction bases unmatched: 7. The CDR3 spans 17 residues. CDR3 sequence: CASSSLAGGLTYNEQFF. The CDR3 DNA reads TGTGCCAGCAGCTCCTTAGCGGGGGGGCTCACCTACAATGAGCAGTTCTTC.

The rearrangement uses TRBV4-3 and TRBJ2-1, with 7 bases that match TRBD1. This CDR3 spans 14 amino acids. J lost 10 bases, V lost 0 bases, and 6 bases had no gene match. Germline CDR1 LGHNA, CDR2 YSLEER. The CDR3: CASSQERLTGEQFF. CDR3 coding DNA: TGCGCCAGCAGCCAAGAAAGGTTGACAGGGGAGCAGTTCTTC.

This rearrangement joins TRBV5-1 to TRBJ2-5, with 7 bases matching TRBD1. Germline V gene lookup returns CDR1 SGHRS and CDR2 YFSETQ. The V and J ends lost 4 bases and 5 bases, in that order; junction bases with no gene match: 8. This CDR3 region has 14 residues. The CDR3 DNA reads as TGCGCCAGCAGCCCGGGACAGTTCTTGGAGACCCAGTACTTC. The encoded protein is CASSPGQFLETQYF.

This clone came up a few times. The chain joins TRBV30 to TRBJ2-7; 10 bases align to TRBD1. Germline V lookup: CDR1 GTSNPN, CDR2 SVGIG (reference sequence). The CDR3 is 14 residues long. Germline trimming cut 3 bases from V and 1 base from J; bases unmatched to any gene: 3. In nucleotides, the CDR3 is TGTGCCTGGAGGCGGACAGGGGGTTCCTACGAGCAGTACGTC. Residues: CAWRRTGGSYEQYV.

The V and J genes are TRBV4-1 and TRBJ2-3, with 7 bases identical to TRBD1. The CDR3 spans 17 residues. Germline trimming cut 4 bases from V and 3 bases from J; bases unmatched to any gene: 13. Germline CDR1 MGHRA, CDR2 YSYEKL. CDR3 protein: CASSRSRRTGGTDTQYF. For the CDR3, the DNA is TGCGCCAGCAGCCGGTCACGTAGGACAGGAGGTACAGATACGCAGTATTTT.

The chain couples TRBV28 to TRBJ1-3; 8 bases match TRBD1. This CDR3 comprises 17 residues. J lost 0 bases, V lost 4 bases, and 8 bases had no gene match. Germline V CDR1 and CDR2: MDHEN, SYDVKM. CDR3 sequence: CASSSGAGGDSGNTIYF. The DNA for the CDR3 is TGTGCCAGCAGTTCGGGGGCAGGGGGCGACTCTGGAAACACCATATATTTT.

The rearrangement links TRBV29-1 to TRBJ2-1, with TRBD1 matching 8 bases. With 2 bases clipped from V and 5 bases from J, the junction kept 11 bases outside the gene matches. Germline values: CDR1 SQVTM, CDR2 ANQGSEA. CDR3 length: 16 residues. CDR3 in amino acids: CSVEYLFGTGHNEQFF. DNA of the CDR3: TGCAGCGTTGAATATTTATTTGGGACAGGTCACAATGAGCAGTTCTTC.

DNA for the CDR3: TGTGCCAGCGGCGACAGGAGCTATGGCTACACCTTC. Protein product: CASGDRSYGYTF. The chain couples TRBV7-9 to TRBJ1-2, with D maybe TRBD1 (6 bases). Trimming left V 8 bases short and J 4 bases short, with 11 bases between. The CDR3 runs to 12 residues. In germline, CDR1 is SEHNR, CDR2 FQNEAQ (reference sequence).

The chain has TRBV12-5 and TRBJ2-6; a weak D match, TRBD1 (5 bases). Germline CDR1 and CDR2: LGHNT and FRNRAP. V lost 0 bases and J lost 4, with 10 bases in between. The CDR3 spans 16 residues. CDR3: CASGLVGVGGANVLTF. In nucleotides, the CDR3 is TGTGCTAGTGGTTTGGTAGGGGTGGGCGGGGCCAACGTCCTGACTTTC. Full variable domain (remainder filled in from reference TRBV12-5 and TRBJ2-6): DARVTQTPRHKVTEMGQEVTMRCQPILGHNTVFWYRQTMMQGLELLAYFRNRAPLDDSGMPKDRFSAEMPDATLATLKIQPSEPRDSAVYFCASGLVGVGGANVLTFGAGSRLTVL.

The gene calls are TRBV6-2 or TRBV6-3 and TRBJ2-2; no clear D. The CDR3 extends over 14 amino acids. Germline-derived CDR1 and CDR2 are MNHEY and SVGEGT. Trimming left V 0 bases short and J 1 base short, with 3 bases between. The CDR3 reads CASSYSRNTGELFF. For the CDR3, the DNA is TGTGCCAGCAGTTACTCTCGGAACACCGGGGAGCTGTTTTTT.

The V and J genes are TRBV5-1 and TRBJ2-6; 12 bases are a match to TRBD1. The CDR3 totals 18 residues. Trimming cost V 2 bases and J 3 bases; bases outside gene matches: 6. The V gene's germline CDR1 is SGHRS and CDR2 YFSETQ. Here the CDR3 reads CASSFSGQGANGANVLTF. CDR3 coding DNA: TGCGCCAGCAGCTTCTCGGGACAGGGGGCGAATGGGGCCAACGTCCTGACTTTC.

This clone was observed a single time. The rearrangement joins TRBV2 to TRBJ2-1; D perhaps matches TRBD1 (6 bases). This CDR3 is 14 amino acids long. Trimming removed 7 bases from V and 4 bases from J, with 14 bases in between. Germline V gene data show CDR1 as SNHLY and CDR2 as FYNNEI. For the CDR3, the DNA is TGTGCCAGCAACAGGGACATTAGATACAATGAGCAGTTCTTC. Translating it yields CASNRDIRYNEQFF.

DNA of the CDR3: TGTGCCAGCTCACCAGGGTACCAAGAGACCCAGTACTTC. Translating gives CASSPGYQETQYF. The V and J genes are TRBV18 and TRBJ2-5, with unresolved D. This CDR3 is built from 13 residues. Germline CDR1 is KGHSH and CDR2 is LQKENI. V was pared by 2 bases and J by 0 bases, with 4 bases between.